This T cell receptor (beta chain) emerged from a study of blood T cell repertoires in COVID-19 (dated by TCRdb to the early 2020s). Regarding the study in general: Collaborator samples came from the United States, Italy and Spain and covered acute and convalescent phases of COVID-19. The prospective study material was composed of cDNA or gDNA derived from T cells, B-cell-depleted T cells, or PBMCs. Deeply sampled blood TCRbeta repertoires from subjects exposed to, actively infected with, or recovered from COVID-19 were included in the dataset. The repertoires were made available in a free public database intended to serve as a resource for research on the immune response to SARS-CoV-2. The samples were drawn from the first 160 participants of the ongoing ImmuneRACE study and from under 1,500 subjects provided by 6 global collaborators. Sample metadata almost always included a de-identified subject ID, COVID-19 status, age in years and sex. HLA class I and class II types, where available, came from metadata supplied by the sample provider rather than from assay-based typing. Summary of the overall study and its limitations: The amount of clinical and demographic metadata varied by source and participant and was provided uncurated.

TCRbeta CDR3 regions were amplified from genomic DNA using the immunoSEQ Assay, a bias-controlled multiplex PCR. The authors' analysis ran thus. Within the assay, amplification of reference gene primers was used to estimate how many nucleated cells each sample contained. To quantify the absolute abundance of each unique TCRbeta CDR3 rearrangement, sequence reads were collapsed and filtered. For each sample, productive Simpson clonality was calculated as the square root of Simpson's diversity index over productive rearrangements. Drawn from immuneACCESS, this table holds only the in-frame rearrangements with V and J called that TCRdb kept. Clones are partly lost; checked studies trace under half to an unresolved V gene and leave the rest unexplained. The D gene and trimming were derived from the DNA, and the V and J assignments and clone size from that table. Recorded for this sample are some 150,000 clones; roughly 82% of them occurred a single time. Around 4.8% of the sample is held by the ten biggest clonotypes.

CDR1 and CDR2 are drawn from the germline V gene: SGHRS, YFSETQ. Its CDR3 holds 16 amino acids, cysteine through phenylalanine. CDR3 DNA only is kept here, 48 bases in frame from base 1. The trim is 4 bases for V and 1 base for J, with a gap of 16 bases between the germline ends. The collaborating institutions used their own protocols to collect whole blood in K2EDTA tubes. For TCRbeta analysis, collaborators shipped samples as frozen whole blood, isolated PBMCs, or DNA extracted from either of those sample types. In regard to this clone: What antigen it recognizes has not been identified. Base qualities are not recorded, but no much larger clone differs from it by a single base.

Sequencing was done on a sample of peripheral blood. Rearrangement joined TRBV5-1 to TRBJ2-3; the D gene is possibly TRBD2, with 5 bases matching. This TCR came from a human donor in a cohort sampled during active COVID-19. Here the CDR3 is given as CASSGGRPGGTDTQYF. The bases are TGCGCCAGCAGCGGCGGACGTCCCGGGGGCACAGATACGCAGTATTTT.